Presented here are 15 T cell receptor beta chains from one specimen sequenced in a study of T cells in Graves' hyperthyroidism and ophthalmopathy (dated by TCRdb to about 2019). The receptor library was made with multiplex PCR. The sequencer was an Illumina HiSeq 2000. The TCR beta CDR3 regions were amplified from RNA transcripts. For the first round of RT-PCR on the TCR CDR3, the HTBI primer set was used together with the Qiagen OneStep RT-PCR kit. TCRdb reworked the public reads: Q25 trimming with fastp, MiXCR clone assembly, productive beta chains retained. Records with the same CDR3 protein are collapsed into one entry carrying the most frequent genes and DNA. The sample table holds about 610,000 distinct CDR3 sequences, of which 46% were seen once. The ten top clones hold roughly 8.2% of the sample. Material: peripheral blood or thyroid tissue (not recorded which). The receptors originated from a woman younger than 35 with Graves' hyperthyroidism.

This clonotype is a singleton in its sample. The chain combines TRBV29-1 with TRBJ1-1, with 8 bases lining up with TRBD1. CDR1 is SQVTM and CDR2 is ANQGSEA in the germline V gene. This CDR3 contains 11 residues. V lost 4 bases and J lost 12; bases outside the gene matches: 7. CDR3 sequence reads: CSVAGTGLTFF. The CDR3 DNA is TGCAGCGTTGCCGGGACAGGCTTGACTTTCTTT. Full variable domain (rest looked up from reference TRBV29-1 and TRBJ1-1): SAVISQKPSRDICQRGTSLTIQCQVDSQVTMMFWYRQQPGQSLTLIATANQGSEATYESGFVIDKFPISRPNLTFSTLTVSNMSPEDSSIYLCSVAGTGLTFFGQGTRLTVV.

The chain recombines TRBV20-1 with TRBJ2-5, with D perhaps being TRBD1 or TRBD2 (5 bases each). Trimming removed 3 bases at V and 2 bases at J, with 25 bases between. Germline CDR1 is DFQATT and CDR2 is SNEGSKA (reference sequence). The CDR3 length is 18 residues. The CDR3 DNA is TGCAGTGCTAGTCGAGGGGTTAATATCCTGGCTATTCAAGAGACCCAGTACTTC. This sequence encodes CSASRGVNILAIQETQYF.

In this sample, this clonotype turned up many times. V and J are TRBV9 and TRBJ1-5; possible D gene TRBD1, 5 bases. The germline CDR1 and CDR2 sequences are SGDLS and YYNGEE. The V end was cut by 0 bases, the J end by 3 bases, with 10 bases between. The CDR3 has 15 amino acids. CDR3: CASSVGTGTNQPQHF. The CDR3 coding sequence is TGTGCCAGCAGCGTAGGGACTGGGACCAATCAGCCCCAGCATTTT.

The genes are TRBV7-2 and TRBJ2-5; D perhaps matches TRBD2 (5 bases). V dropped 7 bases and J dropped 4 bases, with 13 bases sitting between them. CDR1 is SGHTA, CDR2 FQGNSA, per germline. The CDR3 length is 13 residues. In DNA form, the CDR3 reads TGTGCCAGCATCAACATTGGAGGAGAGACCCAGTACTTC. Residues: CASINIGGETQYF.

Worth noting for this clonotype: One end of the junction fails to match germline, which may point to a read error. This chain connects TRBV10-3 to TRBJ1-3; D is unclear. Germline values: CDR1 ENHRY, CDR2 SYGVKD. The CDR3 sequence is 16 residues long. CDR3 nucleotide sequence: TGTGCCAGCAGTTTCTTCGACGGAGCCTCTGGAAACACCATATATTTT. It is translated as CASSFFDGASGNTIYF.

The chain carries TRBV20-1 and TRBJ1-1; the D is unclear. CDR1 and CDR2 from the germline V gene are DFQATT and SNEGSKA (reference sequence). The CDR3 totals 15 residues. With 6 bases removed from V and 14 bases from J, the gap between germline ends came to 31 bases. CDR3 DNA sequence: TGCAGTGCGCCCCGGGAAAGCGGAGCCTACAATGAGCAGTTCTTT. Translating gives CSAPRESGAYNEQFF.

This clonotype has at least ten counts. The gene calls are TRBV12-3 or TRBV12-4 and TRBJ1-2; D is unresolved. The V gene lost 4 bases and the J gene lost 1 base, with 19 bases spanning the gap. The CDR3 spans 17 residues. The CDR3 nucleotides are TGTGCCAGCAGTTCGACGGTTCTGCGACCTTATAACTATGGCTACACCTTC. Its translation is CASSSTVLRPYNYGYTF.

CDR3 DNA sequence: TGCAGTGCTATTTTCGGGGGCACCTTTGAAGCTTTCTTT. This codes for CSAIFGGTFEAFF. This rearrangement joins TRBV20-1 to TRBJ1-1; D perhaps matches TRBD1 (6 bases). The CDR3 has 13 amino acids. Trimming stripped 4 bases from V and 7 bases from J, with 16 bases between. CDR1 DFQATT and CDR2 SNEGSKA come from the germline V gene (reference sequence).

The chain links TRBV2 to TRBJ2-7, with 8 bases aligning to TRBD2. V shed 6 bases, J shed 0 bases, and the junction held 10 bases outside the gene matches. The CDR3 runs to 16 residues. CDR1 and CDR2 (germline): SNHLY, FYNNEI. As DNA, the CDR3 is TGTGCCAGCAGGGGAGTTAGCGGGGTAAGCTCCTACGAGCAGTACTTC. This sequence encodes CASRGVSGVSSYEQYF. Variable domain in full (rest from reference TRBV2 and TRBJ2-7): EPEVTQTPSHQVTQMGQEVILRCVPISNHLYFYWYRQILGQKVEFLVSFYNNEISEKSEIFDDQFSVERPDGSNFTLKIRSTKLEDSAMYFCASRGVSGVSSYEQYFGPGTRLTVT.

This clonotype was seen ten or more times. The genes are TRBV5-1 and TRBJ2-7; TRBD2 might be the D (6 bases). The germline gives CDR1 SGHRS, CDR2 YFSETQ. Trimming stripped 0 bases from V and 5 bases from J, with 9 bases between. The CDR3 has 13 amino acids. The CDR3 region has the DNA TGCGCCAGCAGCTTGGTCCCGGGGGACGAGCAGTACTTC. As protein: CASSLVPGDEQYF.

This clonotype was picked up many times. V and J are TRBV3-1 and TRBJ1-4; 7 bases agree with TRBD1. The CDR3 extends over 15 amino acids. Germline CDR1 and CDR2: LGHDT and YNNKEL (reference sequence). V lost 4 bases to trimming and J lost 5 bases; unmatched junction nucleotides: 7. The chain's CDR3 is CASSLYRGRNEKLFF. CDR3 nucleotides: TGTGCCAGCAGCCTGTACAGGGGACGAAATGAAAAACTGTTTTTT.

Remarks on this clonotype: The junction departs from germline at one end; a sequencing error may be responsible. The rearrangement joins TRBV10-3 to TRBJ1-6; 7 nucleotides match TRBD1. The CDR3 is 15 amino acids. In germline, CDR1 is ENHRY, CDR2 SYGVKD. The chain's CDR3 is CAISVGTANNSPPHF. CDR3 bases: TGTGCCATCAGTGTCGGGACAGCAAATAATTCACCCCCCCACTTT.

The chain recombines TRBV4-1 with TRBJ1-4; the match to TRBD1 covers 9 bases. Germline V gene lookup returns CDR1 MGHRA and CDR2 YSYEKL. The CDR3 is 18 residues long. The ends lost 3 bases at V and 7 bases at J; junction bases unmatched: 15. Written as DNA, the CDR3 is TGCGCCAGCAGCCAGGATAGGGGACAGGGAGATAAGTTTGAAAAACTGTTTTTT. Protein: CASSQDRGQGDKFEKLFF.

This clonotype has a single count. The chain carries TRBV24-1 and TRBJ2-7; 9 bases are a match to TRBD2. The CDR3 has 16 residues. Unmatched junction bases numbered 13, after V lost 4 bases and J lost 7 bases. CDR1 and CDR2 (germline): KGHDR, SFDVKD. In DNA form, the CDR3 reads TGTGCCACCAGTGACCGACTAGCGGACCGGGAGGGTGAGCAGTACTTC. It codes for CATSDRLADREGEQYF.

This clonotype came up a few times. The CDR3 DNA sequence: TGTGCCAGCAGTTTTGGGACAGAGACACCTGGGATGGCGAAACCCTACGAGCAGTACTTC. This gives the protein CASSFGTETPGMAKPYEQYF. The chain is built from TRBV27 and TRBJ2-7; 7 nucleotides align to TRBD1. The ends lost 3 bases at V and 2 bases at J; junction bases unmatched: 22. Germline CDR1 and CDR2: MNHEY and SMNVEV (reference sequence). This CDR3 comprises 20 residues.